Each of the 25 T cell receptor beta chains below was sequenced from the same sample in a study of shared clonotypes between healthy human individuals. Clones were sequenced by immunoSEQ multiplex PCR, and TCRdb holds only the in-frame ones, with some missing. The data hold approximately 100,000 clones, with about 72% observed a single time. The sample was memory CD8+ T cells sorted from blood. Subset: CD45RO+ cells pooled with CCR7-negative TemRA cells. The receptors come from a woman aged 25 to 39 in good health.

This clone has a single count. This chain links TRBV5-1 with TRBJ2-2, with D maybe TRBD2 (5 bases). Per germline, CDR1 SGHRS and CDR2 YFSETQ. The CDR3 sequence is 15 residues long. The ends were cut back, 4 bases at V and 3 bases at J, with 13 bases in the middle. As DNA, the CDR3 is TGCGCCAGCAGCCCGGGAAGACTTTACACCGGGGAGCTGTTTTTT. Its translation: CASSPGRLYTGELFF.

CDR3 DNA sequence: TGTGCCAGCAGTTTTTTAGCATCGACCAAACAGTGGATAATACAAAATCAGCCCCAGCATTTT. This sequence encodes CASSFLASTKQWIIQNQPQHF. The chain employs TRBV28 and TRBJ1-5; D is uncertain. This CDR3 is built from 21 residues. Trimming stripped 3 bases from V and 4 bases from J, with 31 bases between. Germline V gene sequence: CDR1 MDHEN, CDR2 SYDVKM.

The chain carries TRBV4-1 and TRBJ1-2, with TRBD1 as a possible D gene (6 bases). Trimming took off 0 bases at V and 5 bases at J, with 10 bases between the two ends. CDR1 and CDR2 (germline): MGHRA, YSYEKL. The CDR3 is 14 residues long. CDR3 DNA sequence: TGCGCCAGCAGCCAAGATGGGGGGCTATATGGCTACACCTTC. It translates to CASSQDGGLYGYTF.

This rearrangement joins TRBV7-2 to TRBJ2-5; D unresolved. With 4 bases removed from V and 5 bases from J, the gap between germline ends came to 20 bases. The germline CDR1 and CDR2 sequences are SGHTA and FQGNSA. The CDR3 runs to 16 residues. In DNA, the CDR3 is TGTGCCAGCAGCTCACCCCGGGCCCTTTTCCGGGAGACCCAGTACTTC. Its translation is CASSSPRALFRETQYF. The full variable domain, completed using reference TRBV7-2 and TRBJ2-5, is GAGVSQSPSNKVTEKGKDVELRCDPISGHTALYWYRQSLGQGLEFLIYFQGNSAPDKSGLPSDRFSAERTGGSVSTLTIQRTQQEDSAVYLCASSSPRALFRETQYFGPGTRLLVL.

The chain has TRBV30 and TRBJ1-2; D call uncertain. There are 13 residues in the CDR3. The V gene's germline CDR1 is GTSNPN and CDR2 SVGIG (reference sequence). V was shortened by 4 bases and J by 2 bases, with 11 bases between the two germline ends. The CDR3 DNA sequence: TGTGCCTGGAAACGGGCAGAGAACTATGGCTACACCTTC. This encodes CAWKRAENYGYTF.

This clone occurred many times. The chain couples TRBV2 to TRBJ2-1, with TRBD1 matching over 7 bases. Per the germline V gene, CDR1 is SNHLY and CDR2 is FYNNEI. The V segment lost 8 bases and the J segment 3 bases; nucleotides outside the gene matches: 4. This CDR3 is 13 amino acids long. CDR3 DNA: TGTGCCAGCGCCGGGACAGACTACAATGAGCAGTTCTTC. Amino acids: CASAGTDYNEQFF.

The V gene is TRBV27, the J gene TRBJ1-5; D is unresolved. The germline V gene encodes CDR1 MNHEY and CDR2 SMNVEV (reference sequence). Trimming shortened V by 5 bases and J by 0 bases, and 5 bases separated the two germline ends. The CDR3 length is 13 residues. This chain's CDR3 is CASSTYSNQPQHF. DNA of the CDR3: TGTGCCAGCAGTACCTATAGCAATCAGCCCCAGCATTTT.

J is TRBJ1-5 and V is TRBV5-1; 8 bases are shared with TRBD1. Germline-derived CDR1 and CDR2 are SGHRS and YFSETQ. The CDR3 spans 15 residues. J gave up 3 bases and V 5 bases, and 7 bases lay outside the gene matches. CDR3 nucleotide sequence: TGCGCCAGCAGTCTGACAGGGGCCCTCAATCAGCCCCAGCATTTT. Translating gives CASSLTGALNQPQHF.

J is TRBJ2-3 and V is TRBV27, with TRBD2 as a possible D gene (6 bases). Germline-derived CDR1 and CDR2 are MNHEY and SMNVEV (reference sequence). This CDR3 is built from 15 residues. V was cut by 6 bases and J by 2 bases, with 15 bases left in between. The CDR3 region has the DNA TGTGCCAGCAGCCCGGGACTCGGGTACACAGATACGCAGTATTTT. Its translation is CASSPGLGYTDTQYF.

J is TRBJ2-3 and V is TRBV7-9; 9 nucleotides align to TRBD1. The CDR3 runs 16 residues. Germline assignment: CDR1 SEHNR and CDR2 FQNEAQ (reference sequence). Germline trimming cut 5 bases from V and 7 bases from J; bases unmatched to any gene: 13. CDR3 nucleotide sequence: TGTGCCAGCAGCACCAGACAGGGGGTCAGCCCCTATACGCAGTATTTT. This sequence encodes CASSTRQGVSPYTQYF. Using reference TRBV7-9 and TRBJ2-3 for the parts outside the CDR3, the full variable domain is DTGVSQNPRHKITKRGQNVTFRCDPISEHNRLYWYRQTLGQGPEFLTYFQNEAQLEKSRLLSDRFSAERPKGSFSTLEIQRTEQGDSAMYLCASSTRQGVSPYTQYFGPGTRLTVL.

CDR3 DNA: TGTGCCAGCAGTGACAGGGGGCACACTGAAGCTTTCTTT. Translated, it gives CASSDRGHTEAFF. The chain combines TRBV6-5 with TRBJ1-1; 10 positions match TRBD1. The V gene's germline CDR1 is MNHEY and CDR2 SVGAGI. The CDR3 length is 13 residues. V shed 5 bases, J shed 3 bases, and the junction held 0 bases outside the gene matches.

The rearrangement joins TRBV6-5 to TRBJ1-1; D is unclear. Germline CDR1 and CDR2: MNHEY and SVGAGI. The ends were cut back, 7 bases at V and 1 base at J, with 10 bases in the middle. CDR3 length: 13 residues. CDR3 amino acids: CASTHLQNTEAFF. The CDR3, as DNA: TGTGCCAGCACTCATCTCCAGAACACTGAAGCTTTCTTT.

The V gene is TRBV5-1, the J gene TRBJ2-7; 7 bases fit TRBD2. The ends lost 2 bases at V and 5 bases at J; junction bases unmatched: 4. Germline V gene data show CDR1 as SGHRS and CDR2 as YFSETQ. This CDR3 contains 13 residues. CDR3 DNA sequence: TGCGCCAGCAGCTTAAGGACTAGTAACGAGCAGTACTTC. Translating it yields CASSLRTSNEQYF.

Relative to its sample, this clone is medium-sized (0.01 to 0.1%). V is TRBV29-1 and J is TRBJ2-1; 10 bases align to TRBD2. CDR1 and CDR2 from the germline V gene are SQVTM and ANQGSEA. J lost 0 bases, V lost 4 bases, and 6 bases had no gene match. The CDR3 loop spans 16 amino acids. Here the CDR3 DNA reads TGCAGCGTTGTGACTAGCGGGCTCTCCTCCTACAATGAGCAGTTCTTC. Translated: CSVVTSGLSSYNEQFF.

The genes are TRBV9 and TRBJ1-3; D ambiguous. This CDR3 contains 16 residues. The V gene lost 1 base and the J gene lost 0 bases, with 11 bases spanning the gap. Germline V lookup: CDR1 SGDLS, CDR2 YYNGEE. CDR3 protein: CASSVFASNSGNTIYF. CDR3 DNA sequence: TGTGCCAGCAGCGTATTTGCCAGCAACTCTGGAAACACCATATATTTT.

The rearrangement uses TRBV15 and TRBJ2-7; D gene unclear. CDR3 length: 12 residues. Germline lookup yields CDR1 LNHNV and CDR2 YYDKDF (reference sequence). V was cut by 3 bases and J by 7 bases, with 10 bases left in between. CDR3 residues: CATSSDNREQYF. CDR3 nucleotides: TGTGCCACCAGCAGCGATAATAGGGAGCAGTACTTC.

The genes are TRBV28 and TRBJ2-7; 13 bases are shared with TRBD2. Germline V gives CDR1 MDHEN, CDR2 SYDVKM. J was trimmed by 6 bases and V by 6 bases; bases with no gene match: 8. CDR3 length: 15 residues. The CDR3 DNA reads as TGTGCCAGCAGCCCATGGACTAGCGGGAGCGGCGAGCAGTACTTC. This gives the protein CASSPWTSGSGEQYF.

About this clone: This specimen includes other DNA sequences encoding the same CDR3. The CDR3 sequence: CASSIVGGGSNQPQHF. The CDR3, as DNA: TGTGCCAGTAGTATTGTAGGGGGCGGAAGCAATCAGCCCCAGCATTTT. This sequence joins TRBV19 and TRBJ1-5; 7 positions match TRBD1. CDR1 is LNHDA, CDR2 SQIVND, per germline (reference sequence). This CDR3 is 16 amino acids long. Trimming at V came to 3 bases and at J to 1 base, leaving 6 bases not matched to a gene.

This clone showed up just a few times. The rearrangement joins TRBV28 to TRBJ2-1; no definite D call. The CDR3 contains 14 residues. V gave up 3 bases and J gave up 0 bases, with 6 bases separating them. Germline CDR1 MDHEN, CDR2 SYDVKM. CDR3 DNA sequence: TGTGCCAGCAGTTTGGGGTTCTCCTACAATGAGCAGTTCTTC. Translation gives CASSLGFSYNEQFF. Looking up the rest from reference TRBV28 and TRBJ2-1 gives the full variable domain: DVKVTQSSRYLVKRTGEKVFLECVQDMDHENMFWYRQDPGLGLRLIYFSYDVKMKEKGDIPEGYSVSREKKERFSLILESASTNQTSMYLCASSLGFSYNEQFFGPGTRLTVL.

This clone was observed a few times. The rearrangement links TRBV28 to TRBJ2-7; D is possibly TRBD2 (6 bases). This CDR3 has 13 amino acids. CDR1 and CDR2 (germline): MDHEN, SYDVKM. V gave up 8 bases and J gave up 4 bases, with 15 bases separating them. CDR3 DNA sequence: TGTGCCAGCTATTTGGACGGAGGGTACGAGCAGTACTTC. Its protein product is CASYLDGGYEQYF.

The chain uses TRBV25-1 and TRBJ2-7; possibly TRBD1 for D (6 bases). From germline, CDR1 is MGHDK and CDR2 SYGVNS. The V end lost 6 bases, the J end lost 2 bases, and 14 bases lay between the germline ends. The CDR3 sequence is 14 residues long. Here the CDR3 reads CASSQGTKAYEQYF. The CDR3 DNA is TGTGCCAGCAGCCAAGGGACAAAGGCCTACGAGCAGTACTTC.

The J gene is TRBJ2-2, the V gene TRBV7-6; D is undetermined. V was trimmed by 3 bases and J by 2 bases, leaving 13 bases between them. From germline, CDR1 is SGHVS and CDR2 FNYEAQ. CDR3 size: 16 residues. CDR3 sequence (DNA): TGTGCCAGCAGCTTCCACCACCATTATAACACCGGGGAGCTGTTTTTT. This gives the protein CASSFHHHYNTGELFF.

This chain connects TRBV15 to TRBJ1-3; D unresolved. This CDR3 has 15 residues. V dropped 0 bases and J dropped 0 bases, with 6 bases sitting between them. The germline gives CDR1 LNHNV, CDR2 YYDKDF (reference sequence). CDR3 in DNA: TGTGCCACCAGCAGAGAGACCAGCTCTGGAAACACCATATATTTT. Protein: CATSRETSSGNTIYF.

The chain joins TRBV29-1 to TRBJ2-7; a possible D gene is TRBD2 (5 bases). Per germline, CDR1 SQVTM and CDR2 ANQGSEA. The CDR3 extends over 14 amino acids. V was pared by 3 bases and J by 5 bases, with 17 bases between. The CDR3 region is CSVDIPQGGNEQYF. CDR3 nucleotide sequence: TGCAGCGTTGATATTCCCCAAGGAGGAAACGAGCAGTACTTC.

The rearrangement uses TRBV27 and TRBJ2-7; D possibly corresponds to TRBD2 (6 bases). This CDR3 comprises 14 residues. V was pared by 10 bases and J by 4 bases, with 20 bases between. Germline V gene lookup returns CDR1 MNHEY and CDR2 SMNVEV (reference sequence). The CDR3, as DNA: TGTGCCACCTCGATGCGGGGCCTTTTTTACGAGCAGTACTTC. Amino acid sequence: CATSMRGLFYEQYF.